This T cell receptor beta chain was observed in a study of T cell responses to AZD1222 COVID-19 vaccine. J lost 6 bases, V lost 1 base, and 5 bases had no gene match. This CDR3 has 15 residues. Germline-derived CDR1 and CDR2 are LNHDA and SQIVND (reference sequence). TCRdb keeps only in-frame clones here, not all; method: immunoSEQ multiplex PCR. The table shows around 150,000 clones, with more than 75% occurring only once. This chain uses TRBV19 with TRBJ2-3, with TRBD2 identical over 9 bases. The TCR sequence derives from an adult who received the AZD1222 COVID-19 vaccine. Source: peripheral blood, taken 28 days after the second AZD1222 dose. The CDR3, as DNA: TGTGCCAGTAGTATAGGTAGCGGGAGAGGGGATACGCAGTATTTT. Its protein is CASSIGSGRGDTQYF. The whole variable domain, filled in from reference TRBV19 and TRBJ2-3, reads DGGITQSPKYLFRKEGQNVTLSCEQNLNHDAMYWYRQDPGQGLRLIYYSQIVNDFQKGDIAEGYSVSREKKESFPLTVTSAQKNPTAFYLCASSIGSGRGDTQYFGPGTRLTVL.